Shown below are 14 T cell receptor beta chains from a single sample sequenced in a study of beta chain features in type 1 diabetes. The investigators reverse transcribed all of the isolated RNA, so they sequenced expressed TCRB transcripts. Profiling relied on immunoSEQ multiplex PCR, and the TCRdb table lists in-frame clones only, not all of them. The sample carries fewer than 250,000 clones, about 10% recorded once. The sample consisted of naive CD4+ T cells from blood. Every receptor here comes from a woman in her late teens or twenties in good health.

This clone was observed a handful of times. V gene TRBV5-4 combines with J gene TRBJ1-4; possible D gene TRBD1, 6 bases. This CDR3 has 13 residues. Germline-derived CDR1 and CDR2 are SGHNT and YYREEE (reference sequence). Trimming left V 3 bases short and J 13 bases short, with 16 bases between. The CDR3, as DNA: TGTGCCAGCAGCTCAGGGGCGAATGATATACTGTTTTTT. Residues: CASSSGANDILFF. Variable domain in full (rest from reference TRBV5-4 and TRBJ1-4): ETGVTQSPTHLIKTRGQQVTLRCSSQSGHNTVSWYQQALGQGPQFIFQYYREEENGRGNFPPRFSGLQFPNYSSELNVNALELDDSALYLCASSSGANDILFFGSGTQLSVL.

The V gene is TRBV6-1, the J gene TRBJ2-1; D is uncertain. CDR1 is MNHNS and CDR2 is SASEGT in the germline V gene. V was pared by 10 bases and J by 5 bases, with 12 bases between. The length of the CDR3 is 12 residues. The CDR3 coding sequence is TGTGCCACGACACCCACCCACAATGAGCAGTTCTTC. Residues: CATTPTHNEQFF.

J is TRBJ1-2 and V is TRBV7-9, with TRBD1 identical over 8 bases. Germline trimming cut 3 bases from V and 14 bases from J; bases unmatched to any gene: 8. Germline lookup yields CDR1 SEHNR and CDR2 FQNEAQ (reference sequence). The CDR3 runs 12 residues. The CDR3 here is CASSLWDRPQTF. As DNA, the CDR3 is TGTGCCAGCAGCTTGTGGGACAGGCCTCAAACCTTC.

There are a few counts of this clone. J is TRBJ2-1 and V is TRBV9; weak D call: TRBD2 (5 bases). The germline V gene has CDR1 SGDLS and CDR2 YYNGEE. CDR3 size: 16 residues. V lost 2 bases, J lost 0 bases, and 12 bases lay in between. The CDR3 region is CASSVVSGSSYNEQFF. The CDR3 DNA reads TGTGCCAGCAGCGTCGTTTCGGGGAGCTCCTACAATGAGCAGTTCTTC.

The chain joins TRBV15 to TRBJ2-3, with D unclear. CDR3 length equals 13 residues. Germline V CDR1 and CDR2: LNHNV, YYDKDF (reference sequence). Deletions cut 0 bases from V and 9 bases from J, with 10 bases between. CDR3 DNA sequence: TGTGCCACCAGCAGAGATACCGACGGGACGCAGTATTTT. This gives the protein CATSRDTDGTQYF. The whole variable domain, filled in from reference TRBV15 and TRBJ2-3, reads DAMVIQNPRYQVTQFGKPVTLSCSQTLNHNVMYWYQQKSSQAPKLLFHYYDKDFNNEADTPDNFQSRRPNTSFCFLDIRSPGLGDTAMYLCATSRDTDGTQYFGPGTRLTVL.

The chain uses TRBV19 and TRBJ1-2; TRBD1 matches at 7 bases. The CDR3 sequence is 15 residues long. CDR1 is LNHDA, CDR2 SQIVND, per germline (reference sequence). V was pared by 5 bases and J by 4 bases, with 10 bases of the junction left unmatched. For the CDR3, the DNA is TGTGCCAGTAGTCCAGACAGGGTAGGAAGCTATGGCTACACCTTC. Encoded protein: CASSPDRVGSYGYTF.

The table lists this clone with a few counts. This chain connects TRBV2 to TRBJ2-5; 10 nucleotides align to TRBD1. Germline CDR1 SNHLY, CDR2 FYNNEI. J was trimmed by 1 base and V by 9 bases; bases with no gene match: 8. CDR3 length: 15 residues. The CDR3 protein is CASVRDRGPQETQYF. The CDR3 DNA reads as TGTGCCAGTGTTCGGGACAGGGGTCCCCAAGAGACCCAGTACTTC.

The chain couples TRBV5-1 to TRBJ1-1; 7 bases align to TRBD1. Per germline, CDR1 SGHRS and CDR2 YFSETQ. V lost 4 bases, J lost 6 bases, and 9 bases stayed unmatched. The CDR3 totals 14 residues. The chain's CDR3 is CASSPIDRVAEAFF. The CDR3 nucleotides are TGCGCCAGCAGCCCTATCGACAGGGTTGCTGAAGCTTTCTTT.

This chain uses TRBV18 with TRBJ1-3; no clear D gene. Germline assignment: CDR1 KGHSH and CDR2 LQKENI. V was shortened by 0 bases and J by 2 bases, with 5 bases between the two germline ends. The CDR3 totals 14 residues. CDR3 sequence reads: CASSPPRTGNTIYF. The CDR3, as DNA: TGTGCCAGCTCACCACCGAGGACTGGAAACACCATATATTTT.

The chain joins TRBV28 to TRBJ2-1; 12 bases align to TRBD2. Germline CDR1 MDHEN, CDR2 SYDVKM. With V trimmed by 3 bases and J by 15 bases, 12 bases remained unmatched. CDR3 length: 15 amino acids. CDR3 loop: CASSFGMLAGGPRFF. CDR3 nucleotides: TGTGCCAGCAGTTTTGGGATGCTAGCGGGAGGGCCTAGGTTCTTC. The whole variable domain, filled in from reference TRBV28 and TRBJ2-1, reads DVKVTQSSRYLVKRTGEKVFLECVQDMDHENMFWYRQDPGLGLRLIYFSYDVKMKEKGDIPEGYSVSREKKERFSLILESASTNQTSMYLCASSFGMLAGGPRFFGPGTRLTVL.

The gene calls are TRBV30 and TRBJ2-1; the match to TRBD2 covers 9 bases. Germline trimming cut 4 bases from V and 9 bases from J; bases unmatched to any gene: 10. CDR3 length equals 14 residues. The germline V gene encodes CDR1 GTSNPN and CDR2 SVGIG (reference sequence). Here the CDR3 reads CAWMAGTSYAEQFF. The CDR3 DNA reads as TGTGCCTGGATGGCAGGGACTAGCTATGCTGAGCAGTTCTTC.

V is TRBV7-3 and J is TRBJ2-2; TRBD1 matches at 7 bases. CDR3 length: 15 amino acids. Germline trimming cut 5 bases from V and 0 bases from J; bases unmatched to any gene: 3. Germline-derived CDR1 and CDR2 are SGHTA and FQGTGA. CDR3 loop: CASSLGTANTGELFF. CDR3 in DNA: TGTGCCAGCAGCCTCGGGACAGCGAACACCGGGGAGCTGTTTTTT.

The chain couples TRBV2 to TRBJ1-4; 7 bases are a match to TRBD1. Germline CDR1 SNHLY, CDR2 FYNNEI. This CDR3 comprises 16 residues. The ends lost 5 bases at V and 0 bases at J; junction bases unmatched: 6. CDR3 DNA: TGTGCCAGCAGTACTCGGACAGGAGCAACTAATGAAAAACTGTTTTTT. Protein product: CASSTRTGATNEKLFF.

The chain has TRBV30 and TRBJ2-4, with D tentatively TRBD2 (7 bases). The ends were cut back, 0 bases at V and 2 bases at J, with 20 bases in the middle. From germline, CDR1 is GTSNPN and CDR2 SVGIG (reference sequence). This CDR3 contains 18 residues. The CDR3: CAWSVSRAWGGPKNIQYF. CDR3 nucleotides: TGTGCCTGGAGTGTAAGCAGGGCCTGGGGGGGGCCCAAAAACATTCAGTACTTC.